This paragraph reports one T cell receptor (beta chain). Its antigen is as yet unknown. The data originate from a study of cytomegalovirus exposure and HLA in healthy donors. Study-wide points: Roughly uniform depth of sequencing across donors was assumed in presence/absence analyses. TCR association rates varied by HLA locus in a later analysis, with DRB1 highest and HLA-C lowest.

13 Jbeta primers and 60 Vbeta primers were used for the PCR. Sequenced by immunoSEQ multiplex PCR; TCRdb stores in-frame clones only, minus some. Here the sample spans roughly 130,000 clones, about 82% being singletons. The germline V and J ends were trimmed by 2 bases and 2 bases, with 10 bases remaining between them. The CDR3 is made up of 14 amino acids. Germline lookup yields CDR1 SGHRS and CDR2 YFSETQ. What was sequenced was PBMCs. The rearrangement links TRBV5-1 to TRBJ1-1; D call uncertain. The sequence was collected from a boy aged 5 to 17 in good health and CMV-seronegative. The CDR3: CASSLRDLNTEAFF. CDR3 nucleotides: TGCGCCAGCAGCTTACGGGATCTTAACACTGAAGCTTTCTTT.